A selection of T cell receptor beta chains follows, all from one sample in a study of blood T cell repertoires in COVID-19. This table comes from immunoSEQ multiplex PCR, and its TCRdb copy is limited to in-frame clones, with some not included. In the table there are about 340,000 clones, about 86% of which are singletons. The source material was PBMCs or T cells enriched from blood (not recorded which). Receptors were obtained from a woman aged 40 to 50 with acute COVID-19. CDR3s include the opening cysteine and the closing phenylalanine or tryptophan. Each record gives: CDR3 DNA, CDR3 protein, V gene, J gene, clone size, D gene. A D gene is named only where the DNA matches it firmly. A row's size may be missing; if present it is once, few, many or a size class.

CDR3 DNA: TGTGCCAGCAGTTCCGACTTAATTAGGTACGAGCAGTACTTC; CDR3 protein: CASSSDLIRYEQYF; V gene: TRBV6-2/TRBV6-3; J gene: TRBJ2-7; clone size: .; D gene: .
CDR3 DNA: TGTGCCAGCAGTGGGGGGACAGGGCATGAGACCCAGTACTTC; CDR3 protein: CASSGGTGHETQYF; V gene: TRBV7-3; J gene: TRBJ2-5; clone size: .; D gene: TRBD1
CDR3 DNA: TGTGCCAGCAGTGAAAAAAGACCGGGATTCAATCAGCCCCAGCATTTT; CDR3 protein: CASSEKRPGFNQPQHF; V gene: TRBV6-1; J gene: TRBJ1-5; clone size: .; D gene: .
CDR3 DNA: TGCGCCAGCAGCCAAGAGGGCAGCAATCAGCCCCAGCATTTT; CDR3 protein: CASSQEGSNQPQHF; V gene: TRBV4-1; J gene: TRBJ1-5; clone size: .; D gene: .
CDR3 DNA: TGTGCCAGCAAAGTCGGGGATTCAAGTGGCTACACCTTC; CDR3 protein: CASKVGDSSGYTF; V gene: TRBV6-5; J gene: TRBJ1-2; clone size: few; D gene: .
CDR3 DNA: TGCGCCAGCAGTCAATCGTTGGACAGGGAGGTTGGCTACACTGAAGCTTTCTTT; CDR3 protein: CASSQSLDREVGYTEAFF; V gene: TRBV23-1; J gene: TRBJ1-1; clone size: few; D gene: TRBD1
CDR3 DNA: TGTGCCAGCAGCTCCGGACAGTCTTTAGCCAAAAACATTCAGTACTTC; CDR3 protein: CASSSGQSLAKNIQYF; V gene: TRBV3-1/TRBV3-2; J gene: TRBJ2-4; clone size: once; D gene: .
CDR3 DNA: TGCGCCAGCAGTCCGTTCCTAGGACTTAAAAACATTCAGTACTTC; CDR3 protein: CASSPFLGLKNIQYF; V gene: TRBV23-1; J gene: TRBJ2-4; clone size: .; D gene: .
CDR3 DNA: TGTGCCACCAGCAGAGTTGGGAATACCGGGACAGGGACGAATGAGCAGTTCTTC; CDR3 protein: CATSRVGNTGTGTNEQFF; V gene: TRBV15; J gene: TRBJ2-1; clone size: .; D gene: TRBD1
CDR3 DNA: TGTGCCAGCAGCCAACCGGGACAGGGGGCCGGTGGGTATCCCGGGGAGCTGTTTTTT; CDR3 protein: CASSQPGQGAGGYPGELFF; V gene: TRBV5-4; J gene: TRBJ2-2; clone size: .; D gene: TRBD1
CDR3 DNA: TGTGCTAGTGGTTTGGAGCGGGGGGTTGGGGAGACCCAGTACTTC; CDR3 protein: CASGLERGVGETQYF; V gene: TRBV12-5; J gene: TRBJ2-5; clone size: once; D gene: TRBD2
CDR3 DNA: TGTGCCAGCAGTTTAACGCCTTTAGCTAACTATGGCTACACCTTC; CDR3 protein: CASSLTPLANYGYTF; V gene: TRBV28; J gene: TRBJ1-2; clone size: .; D gene: .
CDR3 DNA: TGTGCCAGCAGCTACGACACGGCGGGGGAGCAGTACTTC; CDR3 protein: CASSYDTAGEQYF; V gene: TRBV5-4; J gene: TRBJ2-7; clone size: .; D gene: .
CDR3 DNA: TGTGCCACGCAGCGGGAGGGATACGAGCAGTACTTC; CDR3 protein: CATQREGYEQYF; V gene: TRBV10-3; J gene: TRBJ2-7; clone size: .; D gene: TRBD2
CDR3 DNA: TGTGCCAGCAGCTTAGGTTGGGCTGCTACCACAGATACGCAGTATTTT; CDR3 protein: CASSLGWAATTDTQYF; V gene: TRBV7-2; J gene: TRBJ2-3; clone size: once; D gene: .
CDR3 DNA: TGTGCCAGCAGTCGATTAGGTAGCGGGAGGGTTAATACGCAGTATTTT; CDR3 protein: CASSRLGSGRVNTQYF; V gene: TRBV27; J gene: TRBJ2-3; clone size: .; D gene: TRBD2
CDR3 DNA: TGTGCCAGCAGCCAAGGGGGGGGACTCACCGGGGAGCTGTTTTTT; CDR3 protein: CASSQGGGLTGELFF; V gene: TRBV3-1/TRBV3-2; J gene: TRBJ2-2; clone size: once; D gene: TRBD2
CDR3 DNA: TGTGCCAGCTCCATTCAGGGGCGCACCTATGGCTACACCTTC; CDR3 protein: CASSIQGRTYGYTF; V gene: TRBV18; J gene: TRBJ1-2; clone size: .; D gene: .
CDR3 DNA: TGTGCCAGCAGCCCGGGGACAGACCAGACCCAGTACTTC; CDR3 protein: CASSPGTDQTQYF; V gene: TRBV7-2; J gene: TRBJ2-5; clone size: .; D gene: TRBD1
CDR3 DNA: TGTGCCAGCTCACCGGACAGTAGCAATCAGCCCCAGCATTTT; CDR3 protein: CASSPDSSNQPQHF; V gene: TRBV18; J gene: TRBJ1-5; clone size: .; D gene: .
CDR3 DNA: TGTGCCAGCAGCTCGGGACAGGCATACTCTGGAAACACCATATATTTT; CDR3 protein: CASSSGQAYSGNTIYF; V gene: TRBV11-2; J gene: TRBJ1-3; clone size: once; D gene: TRBD1
CDR3 DNA: TGTGCCAGCAGACGCTGGACAGGGGGCGAGACTGAAGCTTTCTTT; CDR3 protein: CASRRWTGGETEAFF; V gene: TRBV4-2; J gene: TRBJ1-1; clone size: few; D gene: TRBD1
CDR3 DNA: TGTGCCAGCAGCTTATTACCGGCTAGCGGGAAGGTAGATACGCAGTATTTT; CDR3 protein: CASSLLPASGKVDTQYF; V gene: TRBV7-9; J gene: TRBJ2-3; clone size: .; D gene: TRBD2
CDR3 DNA: TGTGCCAGCAGGGTCGGACAGCTCTCCTACGAGCAGTACTTC; CDR3 protein: CASRVGQLSYEQYF; V gene: TRBV2; J gene: TRBJ2-7; clone size: .; D gene: .
CDR3 DNA: TGTGCCAGCAGTACAAACAGGAACACTGAAGCTTTCTTT; CDR3 protein: CASSTNRNTEAFF; V gene: TRBV2; J gene: TRBJ1-1; clone size: .; D gene: .
CDR3 DNA: TGTGCCAGCTCTCCGGGGACAAACTATGGCTACACCTTC; CDR3 protein: CASSPGTNYGYTF; V gene: TRBV18; J gene: TRBJ1-2; clone size: .; D gene: .
CDR3 DNA: TGTGCCAGCAGCCAAGAACCCGGTCGGGGTGGAACTGAAGCTTTCTTT; CDR3 protein: CASSQEPGRGGTEAFF; V gene: TRBV3-1/TRBV3-2; J gene: TRBJ1-1; clone size: .; D gene: .
CDR3 DNA: TGTGCCAGCAACAAGGGACAGGGGGCGCGAGGCTACACCTTC; CDR3 protein: CASNKGQGARGYTF; V gene: TRBV7-2; J gene: TRBJ1-2; clone size: .; D gene: TRBD1
CDR3 DNA: TGCGCCAGCAGCCAAGGAGGATTACAGGGCCAAAACATTCAGTACTTC; CDR3 protein: CASSQGGLQGQNIQYF; V gene: TRBV4-1; J gene: TRBJ2-4; clone size: once; D gene: .
CDR3 DNA: TGTGCCAGCAGTCTTACCACAGGGATCAATTCACCCCTCCACTTT; CDR3 protein: CASSLTTGINSPLHF; V gene: TRBV27; J gene: TRBJ1-6; clone size: .; D gene: .
CDR3 DNA: TGCAGTGCTAGTCACCCAGGACAGGATGAAGCTTTCTTT; CDR3 protein: CSASHPGQDEAFF; V gene: TRBV20-1; J gene: TRBJ1-1; clone size: .; D gene: TRBD1
CDR3 DNA: TGTGCCAGCTCACCACAGGGAGCTGGAAACACCATATATTTT; CDR3 protein: CASSPQGAGNTIYF; V gene: TRBV18; J gene: TRBJ1-3; clone size: .; D gene: .
CDR3 DNA: TGTGCCAGCAGCCCCGGATCCGCGGGAGCGTTCGAGCAGTACTTC; CDR3 protein: CASSPGSAGAFEQYF; V gene: TRBV9; J gene: TRBJ2-7; clone size: few; D gene: TRBD2
CDR3 DNA: TGTGCCAGCAGCGGGAGACAGGGGTACGAGCAGTACTTC; CDR3 protein: CASSGRQGYEQYF; V gene: TRBV9; J gene: TRBJ2-7; clone size: .; D gene: TRBD1
CDR3 DNA: TGTGCCAGCTCACCATCGGGGTTTGGCTACACCTTC; CDR3 protein: CASSPSGFGYTF; V gene: TRBV18; J gene: TRBJ1-2; clone size: .; D gene: .
CDR3 DNA: TGTGCCAGCAGCTTAGATGTGGGGGCGTATTCACCCCTCCACTTT; CDR3 protein: CASSLDVGAYSPLHF; V gene: TRBV7-2; J gene: TRBJ1-6; clone size: .; D gene: .
CDR3 DNA: TGTGCCAGTACGGGACAGGGGGCCACCGGGGAGCTGTTTTTT; CDR3 protein: CASTGQGATGELFF; V gene: TRBV2; J gene: TRBJ2-2; clone size: .; D gene: TRBD1
CDR3 DNA: TGTGCCAGCAGCGTTGGGGACAGCACCTTCGAAATAGGCTACACCTTC; CDR3 protein: CASSVGDSTFEIGYTF; V gene: TRBV9; J gene: TRBJ1-2; clone size: .; D gene: TRBD1
CDR3 DNA: TGCGCCAGCAGCTTGACACCCGGACAGGGTTATCAGCCCCAGCATTTT; CDR3 protein: CASSLTPGQGYQPQHF; V gene: TRBV5-1; J gene: TRBJ1-5; clone size: few; D gene: TRBD1
CDR3 DNA: TGTGCCAGCAGCTTGGACGGGGGTGGAAACACCATATATTTT; CDR3 protein: CASSLDGGGNTIYF; V gene: TRBV5-4; J gene: TRBJ1-3; clone size: .; D gene: .
CDR3 DNA: TGTGCCAGCAGCTTAACAGGGACCTACGAGCAGTACTTC; CDR3 protein: CASSLTGTYEQYF; V gene: TRBV5-4; J gene: TRBJ2-7; clone size: .; D gene: .
CDR3 DNA: TGTGCCAGTAGTCTCCCCCCGTTAAGGACAGGGGGCAGGGGGGCTAATGAAAAACTGTTTTTT; CDR3 protein: CASSLPPLRTGGRGANEKLFF; V gene: TRBV19; J gene: TRBJ1-4; clone size: .; D gene: TRBD1
CDR3 DNA: TGTGCCACCAGTGATTCGCAGGGGCTAGCGGGGGTCGCGAACACCGGGGAGCTGTTTTTT; CDR3 protein: CATSDSQGLAGVANTGELFF; V gene: TRBV24-1; J gene: TRBJ2-2; clone size: .; D gene: TRBD2
CDR3 DNA: TGTGCCAGCAGCTACCCTTACAGGGGAAACTCCTACAATGAGCAGTTCTTC; CDR3 protein: CASSYPYRGNSYNEQFF; V gene: TRBV7-9; J gene: TRBJ2-1; clone size: .; D gene: TRBD1
CDR3 DNA: TGTGCCAGCTCACCGTCCAGACTAAACACTGAAGCTTTCTTT; CDR3 protein: CASSPSRLNTEAFF; V gene: TRBV18; J gene: TRBJ1-1; clone size: .; D gene: .
CDR3 DNA: TGTGCCAGCAGCCTTCGAGGGGGGGCGGCCAACTATGGCTACACCTTC; CDR3 protein: CASSLRGGAANYGYTF; V gene: TRBV5-8; J gene: TRBJ1-2; clone size: once; D gene: .
CDR3 DNA: TGTGCCAGCTCAGCCAGGGTCTACGAGCAGTACTTC; CDR3 protein: CASSARVYEQYF; V gene: TRBV18; J gene: TRBJ2-7; clone size: .; D gene: .
CDR3 DNA: TGCGCCAGCAGCAGTGGGCAGGGCAGGAACTTC; CDR3 protein: CASSSGQGRNF; V gene: TRBV5-1; J gene: TRBJ2-7; clone size: .; D gene: .
CDR3 DNA: TGCGCCAGCAGCTTAGACGGGATTCGAGGTGGGTATGAGCAGTTCTTC; CDR3 protein: CASSLDGIRGGYEQFF; V gene: TRBV5-1; J gene: TRBJ2-1; clone size: .; D gene: .